This T cell receptor (beta chain) was profiled in a study of T cell repertoires in cytomegalovirus infection. Across the whole study: Carrying CMV and the relevant HLA type showed in public TCR beta signatures. General study points: The ex vivo response showed dominance by HLA-C-restricted CMV-specific TCR beta clonotypes. Summed frequency of shared TCR beta families picked out CMV carriers who also had the relevant HLA.

This clonotype was seen more than once but under ten times. The antigen remains unidentified. The J segment lost 4 bases and the V segment lost 4 bases, leaving 4 bases of the junction unmatched. The CDR3 has 14 amino acids. Germline V gives CDR1 SEHNR, CDR2 FQNEAQ (reference sequence). TCRdb re-called the reads through MiXCR, storing one row per CDR3 protein. The data contain around 750,000 distinct CDR3 sequences, approximately 29% of them seen just once; the ten biggest clones take up around an eighth. The TCR comes from a human donor in good health (CMV status not recorded). Some clones in this sample may be carry-over from other donors' samples. The sequences come from cultured CD8+ T cells from PBMCs, collected from culture after CMV antigen stimulation. The rearrangement uses TRBV7-9 and TRBJ1-5; TRBD1 aligns across 7 bases. The CDR3 DNA sequence: TGTGCCAGCAGCTCCGCGACAGGGAATCAGCCCCAGCATTTT. Its protein product is CASSSATGNQPQHF.